This T cell receptor beta chain was obtained from a study of spatial heterogeneity in lung cancer. Turning to the study itself: Sequenced follow-up PBMC samples came a median of roughly 25 months after resection, where available.

Time point: blood at routine non-recurrence follow-up after resection. Whole RNA, which was extracted from tumor, nontumor lung tissue or frozen PBMC, was sequenced without any cell sorting. Each CDR3 protein is one row after TCRdb ran MiXCR on the 5' RACE reads. The sample includes more than 75,000 distinct CDR3 sequences, approximately 19% of them seen just once. V lost 3 bases and J 8 bases, leaving 13 bases between the germline ends. Germline CDR1 reads DFQATT; CDR2 reads SNEGSKA (reference sequence). The CDR3 consists of 13 residues. V usage is TRBV20-1 and J usage is TRBJ1-4, with D perhaps TRBD1 (6 bases). This TCR came from a male donor with early-stage non-small cell lung cancer. The sample consisted of PBMCs, taken at follow-up. This CDR3 is CSARTGGREKLFF. In nucleotides, the CDR3 is TGCAGTGCTAGGACCGGGGGCCGGGAAAAACTGTTTTTT.